A single T cell receptor beta chain is shown here with its context. The target of this receptor is not known. There are no base qualities to consult, and no much larger clone falls within one base. Collaborating institutions collected whole blood in K2EDTA tubes following their own protocols. Collaborator samples were shipped for TCRbeta analysis as frozen whole blood, isolated PBMCs, or DNA extracted from either sample type. V is clipped by 9 bases and J by 2 bases, and the sequence between their germline boundaries is 16 bases long. Taken from the germline V gene (reference sequence), the CDR1 and CDR2 loops are SEHNR and FQNEAQ. From its cysteine to its phenylalanine, the CDR3 spans 15 amino acids. The read is trimmed to its CDR3 DNA, 45 bases read in frame from base 1. The data stem from a study of blood T cell repertoires in COVID-19 (TCRdb year 2020). Regarding the complete study: Samples from collaborators originated in the United States, Italy and Spain and spanned both the acute and convalescent phases of COVID-19. The material from the prospective study consisted of cDNA or gDNA derived from T cells, B-cell-depleted T cells, or PBMCs. Where available, HLA class I and class II types were taken from metadata supplied by the sample provider and were not determined by assay-based typing. Samples were obtained from the ongoing ImmuneRACE study (first 160 participants) and from some 1,300 subjects provided by 6 global collaborators. The sample metadata nearly always contained a de-identified subject ID, COVID-19 status, age in years and sex. The repertoires were released in a freely available public database intended as a resource for research on the immune response to SARS-CoV-2. Deeply sampled blood TCRbeta repertoires from subjects exposed to, actively infected with, or recovered from COVID-19 were included in the dataset.

Summary of the overall study and its limitations: The amount of clinical and demographic metadata varied by source and participant and was provided uncurated.

TCRbeta CDR3 regions were amplified from genomic DNA by means of the immunoSEQ Assay, a bias-controlled multiplex PCR. Per the authors' processing: Nucleated cell counts per sample were estimated from amplification of reference gene primers within the assay. To quantify the absolute abundance of each unique TCRbeta CDR3 rearrangement, sequence reads were collapsed and filtered. Productive Simpson clonality was computed per sample as the square root of Simpson's diversity index over productive rearrangements. This is the immuneACCESS table as TCRdb keeps it, with only in-frame sequences that have V and J called. A part of the clones is gone; compared with another copy, unresolved V genes explain less than half, and the rest is unexplained. V, J and clone size are those of that table, while D and trimming were read from the DNA. This sample gives more than 130,000 clones in total; roughly 90% of them show up just once. The top ten hold roughly a tenth of the sample.

This TCR derives from a man aged 50 or older with active or convalescent COVID-19. This sequence uses TRBV7-9 and TRBJ2-2; a tentative D call is TRBD2 (5 bases match). The source material was peripheral blood. The CDR3 sequence is CASRLTRVNTGELFF. The DNA is as follows: TGTGCCAGTCGACTGACGAGGGTTAACACCGGGGAGCTGTTTTTT.